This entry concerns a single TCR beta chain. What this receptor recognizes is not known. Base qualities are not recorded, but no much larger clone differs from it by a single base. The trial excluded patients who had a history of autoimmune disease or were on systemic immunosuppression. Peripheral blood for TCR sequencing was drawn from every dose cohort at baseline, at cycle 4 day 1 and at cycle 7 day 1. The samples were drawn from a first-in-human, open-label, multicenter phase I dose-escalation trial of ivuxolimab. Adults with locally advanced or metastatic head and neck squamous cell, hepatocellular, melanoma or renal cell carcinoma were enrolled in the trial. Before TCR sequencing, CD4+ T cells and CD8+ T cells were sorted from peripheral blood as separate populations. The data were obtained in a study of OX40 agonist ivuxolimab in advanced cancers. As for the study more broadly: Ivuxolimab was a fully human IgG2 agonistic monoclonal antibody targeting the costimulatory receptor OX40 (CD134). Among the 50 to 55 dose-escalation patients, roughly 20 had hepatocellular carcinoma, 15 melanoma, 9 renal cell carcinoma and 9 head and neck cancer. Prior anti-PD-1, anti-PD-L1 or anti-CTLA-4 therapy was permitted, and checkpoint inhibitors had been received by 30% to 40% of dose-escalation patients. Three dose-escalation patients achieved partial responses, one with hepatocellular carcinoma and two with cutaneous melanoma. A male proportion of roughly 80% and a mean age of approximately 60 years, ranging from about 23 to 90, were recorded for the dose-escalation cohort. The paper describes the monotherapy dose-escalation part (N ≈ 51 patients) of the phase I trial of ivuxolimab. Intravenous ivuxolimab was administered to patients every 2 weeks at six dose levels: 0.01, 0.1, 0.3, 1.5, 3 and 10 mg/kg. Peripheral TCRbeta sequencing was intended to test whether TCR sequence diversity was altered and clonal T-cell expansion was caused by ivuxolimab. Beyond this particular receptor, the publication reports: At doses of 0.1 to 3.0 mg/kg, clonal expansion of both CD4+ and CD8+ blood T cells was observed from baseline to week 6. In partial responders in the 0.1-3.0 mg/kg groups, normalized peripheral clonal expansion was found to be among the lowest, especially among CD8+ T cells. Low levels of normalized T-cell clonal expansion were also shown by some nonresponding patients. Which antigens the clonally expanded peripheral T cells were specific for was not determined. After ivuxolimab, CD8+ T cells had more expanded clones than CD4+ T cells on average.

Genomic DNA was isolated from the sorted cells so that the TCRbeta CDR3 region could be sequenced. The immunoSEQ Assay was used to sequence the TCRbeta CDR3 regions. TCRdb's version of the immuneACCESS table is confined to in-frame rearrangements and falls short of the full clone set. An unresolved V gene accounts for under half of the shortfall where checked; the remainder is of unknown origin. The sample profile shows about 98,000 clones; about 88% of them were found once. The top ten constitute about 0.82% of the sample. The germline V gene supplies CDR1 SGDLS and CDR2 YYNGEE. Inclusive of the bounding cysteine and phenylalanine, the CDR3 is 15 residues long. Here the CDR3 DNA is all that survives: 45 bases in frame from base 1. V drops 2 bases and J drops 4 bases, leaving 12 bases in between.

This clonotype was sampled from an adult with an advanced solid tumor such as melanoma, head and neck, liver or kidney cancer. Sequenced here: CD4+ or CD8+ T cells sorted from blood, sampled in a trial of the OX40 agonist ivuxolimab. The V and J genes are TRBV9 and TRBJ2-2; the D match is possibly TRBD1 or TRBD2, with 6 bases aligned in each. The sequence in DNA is TGTGCCAGCAGCGTTGGGGGGCCGGGCACCGGGGAGCTGTTTTTT. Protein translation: CASSVGGPGTGELFF.